Below are 17 T cell receptor beta chains sequenced from a single sample in a study of T cells in Graves' hyperthyroidism and ophthalmopathy. RNA transcripts served as the template for amplifying TCR beta CDR3 regions. The TCR CDR3 was amplified in a first-round RT-PCR using the HTBI primer set. TCRdb reprocessed the multiplex PCR reads with MiXCR, giving one entry per CDR3 protein. The sample comprises hundreds of thousands of distinct CDR3 sequences, around 15% of which are singletons, and 3.5% to 4% rests with the top ten. The specimen sequenced was blood. The receptors come from a woman younger than 45 with Graves' hyperthyroidism.

The chain uses TRBV12-3 or TRBV12-4 and TRBJ2-7; possible D gene TRBD1, 6 bases. V was shortened by 6 bases and J by 2 bases, with 17 bases between the two germline ends. The CDR3 is 15 amino acids. CDR3 nucleotides: TGTGCCAGCAGCCCGTCGCCGACAGGCGCCTACGAGCAGTACTTC. It encodes CASSPSPTGAYEQYF.

This clonotype was observed at least ten times. The rearrangement joins TRBV18 to TRBJ1-1; D is ambiguous. The CDR3 has 15 amino acids. Germline V gene lookup returns CDR1 KGHSH and CDR2 LQKENI. The V end was cut by 3 bases, the J end by 1 base, with 12 bases between. CDR3 loop: CASSPLRERNTEAFF. DNA of the CDR3: TGTGCCAGCTCACCTCTGAGGGAAAGGAACACTGAAGCTTTCTTT.

This clonotype was detected many times. The rearrangement links TRBV7-8 to TRBJ2-1; TRBD2 matches 12 bases. The CDR3 sequence is 21 residues long. Per the germline V gene, CDR1 is SGHVS and CDR2 is FQNEAQ. Losses at the gene ends were 1 base for V and 4 bases for J; bases not matched to a gene: 17. Here the CDR3 reads CASSLEDRWLAGGPGYNEQFF. In nucleotides, the CDR3 is TGTGCCAGCAGCTTAGAGGACAGGTGGCTAGCGGGAGGGCCGGGATACAATGAGCAGTTCTTC.

CDR3 sequence (DNA): TGTGCCAGCAGTGAAGGCCGACTAGCGGGAGGCCGGGTGAATGAGCAGTTCTTC. It translates to CASSEGRLAGGRVNEQFF. The chain recombines TRBV2 with TRBJ2-1; 13 bases fit TRBD2. The germline V gene has CDR1 SNHLY and CDR2 FYNNEI. The length of the CDR3 is 18 residues. The ends lost 1 base at V and 7 bases at J; junction bases unmatched: 10. The full variable domain, with the rest looked up from reference TRBV2 and TRBJ2-1, is EPEVTQTPSHQVTQMGQEVILRCVPISNHLYFYWYRQILGQKVEFLVSFYNNEISEKSEIFDDQFSVERPDGSNFTLKIRSTKLEDSAMYFCASSEGRLAGGRVNEQFFGPGTRLTVL.

This clonotype came up a few times. This chain links TRBV11-2 with TRBJ2-1; D gene uncertain. Germline loops: CDR1 SGHAT, CDR2 FQNNGV. CDR3 length: 14 residues. Trimming stripped 0 bases from V and 4 bases from J, with 7 bases between. CDR3 sequence reads: CASSLELVYNEQFF. CDR3 DNA: TGTGCCAGCAGCTTAGAATTGGTGTACAATGAGCAGTTCTTC.

The CDR3: CASSSPDASYEQYF. The CDR3 coding sequence is TGCGCCAGCAGCTCACCGGACGCCTCCTACGAGCAGTACTTC. The rearrangement joins TRBV5-1 to TRBJ2-7; D is uncertain. The CDR3 is 14 residues long. Trimming took 3 bases from V and 0 from J, leaving 10 bases between them. Germline lookup yields CDR1 SGHRS and CDR2 YFSETQ.

As regards this clonotype: A junction end diverges from the germline sequence, so it may reflect a read error. This sequence joins TRBV6-1 and TRBJ2-5; D not certain. Germline V gives CDR1 MNHNS, CDR2 SASEGT. The CDR3 covers 13 residues. The CDR3 is CVSTISRQETQYF. The CDR3 nucleotides read TGTGTCAGCACGATAAGTCGCCAGGAGACCCAGTACTTC.

This clonotype was detected many times. The CDR3 spells CASSLSNPGEQYF. The DNA for the CDR3 is TGTGCCAGCAGTTTGTCAAATCCGGGTGAACAGTACTTC. The chain couples TRBV27 to TRBJ2-7; the D is unclear. V was pared by 3 bases and J by 10 bases, with 16 bases between. Germline V CDR1 and CDR2: MNHEY, SMNVEV (reference sequence). The CDR3 has 13 amino acids.

In its sample, this clonotype was seen many times. CDR3 protein: CASSIVQGRNTEAFF. CDR3 coding DNA: TGTGCCAGTAGTATAGTCCAGGGGAGGAACACTGAAGCTTTCTTT. The chain employs TRBV19 and TRBJ1-1, with a possible D match to TRBD1 (6 bases). CDR1 LNHDA and CDR2 SQIVND come from the germline V gene (reference sequence). This CDR3 is 15 amino acids long. Deletions cut 1 base from V and 1 base from J, with 10 bases between.

There are a few counts of this clonotype. V gene TRBV5-4 combines with J gene TRBJ2-7; no clear D gene. In germline, CDR1 is SGHNT, CDR2 YYREEE (reference sequence). The CDR3 loop spans 13 amino acids. Between the trimmed V and J ends, which lost 0 bases and 6 bases, there was a span of 10 bases. The CDR3 region is CASSLEPSGEQYF. For the CDR3, the DNA is TGTGCCAGCAGCTTGGAGCCCTCGGGCGAGCAGTACTTC.

In its sample, this clonotype was seen many times. The V and J genes are TRBV6-1 and TRBJ1-2; maybe TRBD1 (5 bases). This CDR3 has 15 residues. Germline V CDR1 and CDR2: MNHNS, SASEGT. Trimming pared 1 base from V and 3 bases from J, leaving 12 bases between. CDR3 protein: CASSEVRTPHYGYTF. The CDR3 nucleotides are TGTGCCAGCAGTGAAGTAAGGACACCCCACTATGGCTACACCTTC.

The chain links TRBV2 to TRBJ2-5; 13 bases match TRBD2. J lost 0 bases, V lost 5 bases, and 6 bases had no gene match. Germline V gene lookup returns CDR1 SNHLY and CDR2 FYNNEI. The CDR3 loop spans 17 amino acids. DNA for the CDR3: TGTGCCAGCAGTATTCGGACTAGCGGGAGAGACCAAGAGACCCAGTACTTC. Its translation is CASSIRTSGRDQETQYF. Drawing the rest from reference TRBV2 and TRBJ2-5, the complete variable domain is EPEVTQTPSHQVTQMGQEVILRCVPISNHLYFYWYRQILGQKVEFLVSFYNNEISEKSEIFDDQFSVERPDGSNFTLKIRSTKLEDSAMYFCASSIRTSGRDQETQYFGPGTRLLVL.

This clonotype was seen at least ten times. As DNA, the CDR3 is TGTGCCAGCAGCCAAGCCGGGACAGGGAGGTACAATGAGCAGTTCTTC. Protein sequence: CASSQAGTGRYNEQFF. The rearrangement links TRBV3-1 to TRBJ2-1; 9 positions match TRBD1. Germline V CDR1 and CDR2: LGHDT, YNNKEL (reference sequence). V trimming: 1 base; J trimming: 4 bases; junction bases outside the gene matches: 5. The CDR3 has 16 amino acids.

This clonotype was recorded at least ten times. The chain joins TRBV11-2 to TRBJ2-7, with D tentatively TRBD2 (7 bases). V was clipped by 6 bases and J by 4 bases, with 16 bases between them. The CDR3 runs to 14 residues. Germline V CDR1 and CDR2: SGHAT, FQNNGV. The CDR3 spells CASRSLRGGYEQYF. Written as DNA, the CDR3 is TGTGCCAGCAGAAGCCTCAGGGGAGGGTACGAGCAGTACTTC.

With regard to this clonotype: Since a much larger clone is just one base distant, this may be a read error. CDR3 loop: CSADRVRVYEQYF. The CDR3 nucleotides read TGCAGTGCTGACCGGGTCAGGGTCTACGAGCAGTACTTC. The gene calls are TRBV20-1 and TRBJ2-7, with D perhaps TRBD1 (5 bases). The germline gives CDR1 DFQATT, CDR2 SNEGSKA (reference sequence). Trimming pared 5 bases from V and 3 bases from J, leaving 14 bases between. The CDR3 is 13 residues long.

Ten or more counts support this clonotype. The chain has TRBV18 and TRBJ1-2, with D uncertain. The CDR3 extends over 13 amino acids. V was trimmed by 3 bases and J by 7 bases, leaving 12 bases between them. CDR1 is KGHSH, CDR2 LQKENI, per germline. The CDR3, as DNA: TGTGCCAGCTCACCGTCCGAGGGCTCTGGCTACACCTTC. Its translation: CASSPSEGSGYTF. The full variable domain, completed using reference TRBV18 and TRBJ1-2, is NAGVMQNPRHLVRRRGQEARLRCSPMKGHSHVYWYRQLPEEGLKFMVYLQKENIIDESGMPKERFSAEFPKEGPSILRIQQVVRGDSAAYFCASSPSEGSGYTFGSGTRLTVV.

This clonotype was observed many times. The genes are TRBV7-9 and TRBJ2-7, with 13 bases that match TRBD2. Germline V lookup: CDR1 SEHNR, CDR2 FQNEAQ (reference sequence). CDR3 size: 15 residues. The V and J ends lost 5 bases and 4 bases, in that order; junction bases with no gene match: 5. CDR3 in amino acids: CASSRTSGSWYEQYF. The CDR3, as DNA: TGTGCCAGCAGCCGGACTAGCGGGAGTTGGTACGAGCAGTACTTC. The variable domain in full, with the rest retrieved from reference TRBV7-9 and TRBJ2-7, is DTGVSQNPRHKITKRGQNVTFRCDPISEHNRLYWYRQTLGQGPEFLTYFQNEAQLEKSRLLSDRFSAERPKGSFSTLEIQRTEQGDSAMYLCASSRTSGSWYEQYFGPGTRLTVT.